The rows below give T cell receptor gamma chains drawn from one sample of a study of gammadelta T cells in human blood. TCRdb reprocessed the RT-PCR reads through CATT. The data hold 400 or so gamma-chain clones, with 4.5% to 6% observed a single time. Material: Vgamma9Vdelta2 gamma-delta T cells from infant blood. All receptors come from a human donor. CDR3s include the opening cysteine and the closing phenylalanine or tryptophan. Not all rows give a size; the values are once, few, many and, for expanded clones, a class.

j_call clone_size v_call cdr3_nt cdr3_aa
TRGJ1/TRGJ2 . TRGV8 . CATWDRLIIRNSLAVEQHF
TRGJP medium-sized TRGV9 TGTGCCTTGTGGGAGGTAAAGGAGTTGGGCAAAAAAATCAAGGTATTT CALWEVKELGKKIKVF
TRGJP large TRGV9 TGTGCCTTGTGGGAGGTGTGGGAGTTGGGCAAAAAAATCAAGGTATTT CALWEVWELGKKIKVF
TRGJP large TRGV9 TGTGCCTTGTGGGACCTAAGGGAGTTGGGCAAAAAAATCAAGGTATTT CALWDLRELGKKIKVF
TRGJP hyperexpanded TRGV9 TGTGCCTTGTGGGAGGAAGAGTTGGGCAAAAAAATCAAGGTATTT CALWEEELGKKIKVF
TRGJP1 few TRGV10 TGTGCTGCGTGGGATTATATATATTTCCCGATTACCACTGGTTGGTTCAAGATATTT CAAWDYIYFPITTGWFKIF
TRGJP large TRGV9 TGTGCCTTGTGGGAGGGGGAGTTGGGCAAAAAAATCAAGGTATTT CALWEGELGKKIKVF
TRGJ1/TRGJ2 medium-sized TRGV9 TGTGCCTTGTGGGAGGCCCGGAGGTATAAGAAACTCTTT CALWEARRYKKLF